A selection of T cell receptor beta chains follows, all from one sample in a study of Graves' ophthalmopathy and Graves' hyperthyroidism. Each CDR3 protein gets one entry after TCRdb re-called the multiplex PCR reads with MiXCR. The sample lists about 400,000 distinct CDR3 sequences, around 18% occurring once. The sample was peripheral blood. The receptors stem from a woman under 30 with Graves' ophthalmopathy. Each CDR3 is given with its conserved first and last residue. D genes are given only for firm matches. Clone size is not always given. Where it is, it says once, few, many or a class for expanded clones.

size,V,D,J,CDR3,DNA
many,TRBV2,-,TRBJ1-1,CASRNTEAFF,TGTGCCAGCAGGAACACTGAAGCTTTCTTT
many,TRBV20-1,TRBD1,TRBJ2-5,CSARRQTGGGETQYF,TGCAGTGCTAGGCGCCAGACAGGGGGCGGAGAGACCCAGTACTTC
many,TRBV5-1,-,TRBJ2-2,CASSLPSSGELFF,TGCGCCAGCAGCTTGCCTAGTTCCGGGGAGCTGTTTTTT
-,TRBV5-4,-,TRBJ1-2,CASSLIDYGYTF,TGTGCCAGCAGCTTAATAGATTATGGCTACACCTTC
many,TRBV6-4,-,TRBJ1-1,CASSDNMGTEAFF,TGTGCCAGCAGTGACAATATGGGCACTGAAGCTTTCTTT
many,TRBV11-2,TRBD2,TRBJ2-4,CASSPTYSASGRVGIQYF,TGTGCCAGCAGCCCCACCTATAGCGCTAGCGGGAGGGTCGGCATTCAGTACTTC
many,TRBV20-1,TRBD1,TRBJ1-5,CSARKGATQPQHF,TGCAGTGCTAGAAAGGGGGCCACTCAGCCCCAGCATTTT
many,TRBV6-4,-,TRBJ2-3,CASPHGDSCMADTQYF,TGTGCCAGTCCTCACGGGGATTCATGTATGGCAGATACGCAGTATTTT
many,TRBV11-2,-,TRBJ2-7,CASSLFVRETGDEQYF,TGTGCCAGCAGCTTATTCGTCCGCGAAACGGGCGACGAGCAGTACTTC
-,TRBV6-2/TRBV6-3,-,TRBJ1-1,CASSPPKIGTEAFF,TGTGCCAGCAGCCCGCCAAAGATCGGGACTGAAGCTTTCTTT
-,TRBV6-1,-,TRBJ1-5,CASSANRGGITPQHF,TGTGCCAGCAGCGCCAATCGGGGGGGAATAACGCCCCAGCATTTT
many,TRBV20-1,TRBD2,TRBJ2-2,CSARVAGGGTGELFF,TGCAGTGCTAGAGTAGCGGGAGGAGGCACCGGGGAGCTGTTTTTT
-,TRBV9,-,TRBJ1-1,CASSSGPAGTEAFF,TGTGCCAGCAGCTCGGGACCGGCGGGGACTGAAGCTTTCTTT
many,TRBV24-1,TRBD2,TRBJ2-2,CATSDKGSGTRTGELFF,TGTGCCACCAGTGATAAGGGTAGCGGGACGCGCACCGGGGAGCTGTTTTTT
many,TRBV28,TRBD1,TRBJ2-7,CASTIAGTGDYEQYF,TGTGCCAGCACTATTGCCGGGACAGGAGATTACGAGCAGTACTTC
many,TRBV5-8,-,TRBJ1-1,CASSFRDSTLTEAFF,TGTGCCAGCAGCTTCCGGGACTCCACTCTGACTGAAGCTTTCTTT
many,TRBV20-1,TRBD1,TRBJ2-7,CSADLPGQSPEQYF,TGCAGTGCTGACCTTCCGGGACAGTCCCCAGAGCAGTACTTC
-,TRBV12-3/TRBV12-4,TRBD1,TRBJ2-5,CATATGDQETQYF,TGTGCCACCGCGACAGGGGACCAAGAGACCCAGTACTTC